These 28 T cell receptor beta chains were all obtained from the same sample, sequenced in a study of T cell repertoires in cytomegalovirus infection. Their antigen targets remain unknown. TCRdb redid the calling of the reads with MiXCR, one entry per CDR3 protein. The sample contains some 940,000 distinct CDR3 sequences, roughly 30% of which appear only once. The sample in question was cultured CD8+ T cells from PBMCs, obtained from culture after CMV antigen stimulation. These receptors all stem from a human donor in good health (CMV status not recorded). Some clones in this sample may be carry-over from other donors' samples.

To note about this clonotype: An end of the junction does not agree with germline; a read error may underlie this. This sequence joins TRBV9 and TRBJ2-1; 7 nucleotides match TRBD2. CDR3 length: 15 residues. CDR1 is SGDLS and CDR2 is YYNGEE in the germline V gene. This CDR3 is CSSSIAGRDYNEQFF. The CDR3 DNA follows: TGTTCCAGCAGCATAGCAGGGAGGGACTACAATGAGCAGTTCTTC.

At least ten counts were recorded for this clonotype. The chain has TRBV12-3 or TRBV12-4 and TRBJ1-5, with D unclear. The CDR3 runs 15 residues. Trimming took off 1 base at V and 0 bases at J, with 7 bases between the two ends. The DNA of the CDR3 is TGTGCCAGCAGTTTAGGGGTGAATAGCAATCAGCCCCAGCATTTT. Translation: CASSLGVNSNQPQHF.

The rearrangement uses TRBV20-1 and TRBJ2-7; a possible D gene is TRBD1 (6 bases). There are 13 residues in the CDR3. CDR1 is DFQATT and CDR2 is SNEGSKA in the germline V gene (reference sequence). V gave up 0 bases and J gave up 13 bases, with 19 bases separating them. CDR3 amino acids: CSARDTPGQRFYV. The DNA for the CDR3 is TGCAGTGCTAGAGACACCCCAGGACAGCGCTTCTACGTC.

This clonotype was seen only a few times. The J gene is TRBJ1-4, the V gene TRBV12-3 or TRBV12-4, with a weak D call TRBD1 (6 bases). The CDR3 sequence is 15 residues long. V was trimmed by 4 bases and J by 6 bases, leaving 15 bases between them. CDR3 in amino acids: CASSSGQSLHEKLFF. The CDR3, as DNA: TGTGCCAGCAGTTCCGGACAGTCTCTACATGAAAAACTGTTTTTT.

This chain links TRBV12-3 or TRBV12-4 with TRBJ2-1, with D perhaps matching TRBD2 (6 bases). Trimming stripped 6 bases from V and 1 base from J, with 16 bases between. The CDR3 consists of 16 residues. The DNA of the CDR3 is TGTGCCAGCAGAGCCATATGGGGGGTTTCCTACAATGAGCAGTTCTTC. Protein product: CASRAIWGVSYNEQFF.

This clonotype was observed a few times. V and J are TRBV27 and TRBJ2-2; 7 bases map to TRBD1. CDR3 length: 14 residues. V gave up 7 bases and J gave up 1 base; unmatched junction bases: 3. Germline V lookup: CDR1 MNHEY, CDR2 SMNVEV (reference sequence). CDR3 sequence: CASTRQGNTGELFF. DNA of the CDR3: TGTGCCAGCACCCGACAGGGGAACACCGGGGAGCTGTTTTTT.

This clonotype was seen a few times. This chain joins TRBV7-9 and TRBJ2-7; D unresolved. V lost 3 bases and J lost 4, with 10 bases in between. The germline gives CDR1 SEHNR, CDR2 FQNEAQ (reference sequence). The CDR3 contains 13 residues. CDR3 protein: CASSFGPHYEQYV. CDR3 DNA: TGTGCCAGCAGCTTTGGCCCCCATTACGAGCAGTACGTC.

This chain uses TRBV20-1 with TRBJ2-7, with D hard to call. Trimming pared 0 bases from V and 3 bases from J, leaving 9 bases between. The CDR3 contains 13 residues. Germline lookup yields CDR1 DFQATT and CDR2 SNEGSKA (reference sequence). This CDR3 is CSARDRMGYEQYF. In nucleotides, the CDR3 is TGCAGTGCTAGAGACAGAATGGGCTACGAGCAGTACTTC.

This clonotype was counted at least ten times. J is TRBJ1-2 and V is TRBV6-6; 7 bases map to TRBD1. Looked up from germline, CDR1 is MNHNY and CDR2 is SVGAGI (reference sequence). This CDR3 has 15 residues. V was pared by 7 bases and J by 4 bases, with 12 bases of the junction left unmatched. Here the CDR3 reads CASTNGPTGIYGYTF. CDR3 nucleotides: TGTGCCAGCACCAACGGACCGACAGGGATCTATGGCTACACCTTC.

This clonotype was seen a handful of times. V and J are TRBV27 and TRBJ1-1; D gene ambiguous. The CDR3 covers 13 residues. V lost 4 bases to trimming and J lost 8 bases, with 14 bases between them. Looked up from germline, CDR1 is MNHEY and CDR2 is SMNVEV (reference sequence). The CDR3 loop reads CASSSAGYREAFF. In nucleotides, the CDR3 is TGTGCCAGCAGTTCGGCGGGATATCGGGAAGCTTTCTTT.

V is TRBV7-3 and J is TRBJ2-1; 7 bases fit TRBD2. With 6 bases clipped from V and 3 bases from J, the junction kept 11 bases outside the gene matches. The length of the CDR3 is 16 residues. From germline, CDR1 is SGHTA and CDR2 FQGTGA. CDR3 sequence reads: CASSPRWGGNYNEQFF. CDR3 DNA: TGTGCCAGCAGTCCACGGTGGGGGGGTAACTACAATGAGCAGTTCTTC. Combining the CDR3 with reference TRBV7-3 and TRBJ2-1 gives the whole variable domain GAGVSQTPSNKVTEKGKYVELRCDPISGHTALYWYRQSLGQGPEFLIYFQGTGAADDSGLPNDRFFAVRPEGSVSTLKIQRTERGDSAVYLCASSPRWGGNYNEQFFGPGTRLTVL.

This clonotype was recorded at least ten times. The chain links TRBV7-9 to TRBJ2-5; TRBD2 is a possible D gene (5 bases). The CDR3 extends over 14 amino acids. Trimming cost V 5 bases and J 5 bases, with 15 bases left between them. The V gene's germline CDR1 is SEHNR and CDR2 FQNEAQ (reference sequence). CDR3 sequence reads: CASSQSRDAETQYF. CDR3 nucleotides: TGTGCCAGCAGCCAGTCCCGGGATGCGGAGACCCAGTACTTC.

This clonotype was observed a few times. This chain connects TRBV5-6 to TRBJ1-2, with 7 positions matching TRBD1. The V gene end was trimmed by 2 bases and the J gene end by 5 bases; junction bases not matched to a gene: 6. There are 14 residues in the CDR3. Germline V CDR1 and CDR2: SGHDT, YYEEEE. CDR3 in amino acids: CASSLGQAPYGYTF. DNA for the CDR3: TGTGCCAGCAGCTTAGGACAGGCGCCGTATGGCTACACCTTC.

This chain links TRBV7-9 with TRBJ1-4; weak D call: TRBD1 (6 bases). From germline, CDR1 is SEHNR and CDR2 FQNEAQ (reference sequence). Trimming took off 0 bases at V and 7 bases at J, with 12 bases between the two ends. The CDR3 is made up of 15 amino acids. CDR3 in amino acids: CASSLARDNREKLFF. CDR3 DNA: TGTGCCAGCAGCTTAGCTAGGGACAATCGTGAAAAACTGTTTTTT.

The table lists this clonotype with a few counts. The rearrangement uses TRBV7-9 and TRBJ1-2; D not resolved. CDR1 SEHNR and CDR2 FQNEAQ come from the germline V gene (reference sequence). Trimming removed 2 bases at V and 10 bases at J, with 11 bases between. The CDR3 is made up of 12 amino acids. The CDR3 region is CASSLPRADYTF. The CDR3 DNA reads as TGTGCCAGCAGCTTACCCAGAGCGGACTACACCTTC.

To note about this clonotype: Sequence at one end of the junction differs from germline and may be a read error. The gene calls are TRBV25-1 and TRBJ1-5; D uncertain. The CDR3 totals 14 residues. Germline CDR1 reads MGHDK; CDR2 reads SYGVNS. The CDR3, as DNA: TGTGTCAGCAGTGAAGGTCACAACAATCAGCCCCAGCATTTT. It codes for CVSSEGHNNQPQHF.

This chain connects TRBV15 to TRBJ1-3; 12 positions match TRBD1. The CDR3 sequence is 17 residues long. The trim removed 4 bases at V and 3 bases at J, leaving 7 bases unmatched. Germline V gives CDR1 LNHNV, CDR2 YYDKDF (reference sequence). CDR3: CATSNRDRGLFGNTIYF. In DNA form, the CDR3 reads TGTGCCACCAGCAACCGGGACAGGGGGCTCTTTGGAAACACCATATATTTT.

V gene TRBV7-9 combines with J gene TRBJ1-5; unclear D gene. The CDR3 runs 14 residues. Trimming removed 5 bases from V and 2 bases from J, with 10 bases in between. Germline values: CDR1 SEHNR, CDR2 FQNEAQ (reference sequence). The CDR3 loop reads CASSEDTGNQPQHF. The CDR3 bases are TGTGCCAGCAGCGAAGACACTGGCAATCAGCCCCAGCATTTT. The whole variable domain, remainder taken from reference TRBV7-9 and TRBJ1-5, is DTGVSQNPRHKITKRGQNVTFRCDPISEHNRLYWYRQTLGQGPEFLTYFQNEAQLEKSRLLSDRFSAERPKGSFSTLEIQRTEQGDSAMYLCASSEDTGNQPQHFGDGTRLSIL.

The CDR3 reads CASSPLANKNQPQHF. DNA for the CDR3: TGTGCCAGCTCACCACTGGCAAATAAAAATCAGCCCCAGCATTTT. This chain uses TRBV18 with TRBJ1-5; D gene ambiguous. Trimming cost V 1 base and J 4 bases, with 11 bases left between them. The CDR3 runs 15 residues. Germline CDR1 is KGHSH and CDR2 is LQKENI.

CDR3 sequence (DNA): TGTGCCAGCAGCCGAGGGTTAAACTCTGGAAACACCATATATTTT. This sequence encodes CASSRGLNSGNTIYF. V and J are TRBV27 and TRBJ1-3; D gene unclear. This CDR3 has 15 amino acids. V dropped 6 bases and J dropped 0 bases, with 12 bases sitting between them. CDR1 is MNHEY and CDR2 is SMNVEV in the germline V gene (reference sequence).

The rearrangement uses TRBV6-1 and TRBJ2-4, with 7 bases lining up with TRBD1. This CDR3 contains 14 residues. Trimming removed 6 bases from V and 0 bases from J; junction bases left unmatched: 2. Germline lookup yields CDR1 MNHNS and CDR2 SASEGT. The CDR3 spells CASRDRIAKNIQYF. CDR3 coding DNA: TGTGCCAGCAGGGACAGGATAGCCAAAAACATTCAGTACTTC.

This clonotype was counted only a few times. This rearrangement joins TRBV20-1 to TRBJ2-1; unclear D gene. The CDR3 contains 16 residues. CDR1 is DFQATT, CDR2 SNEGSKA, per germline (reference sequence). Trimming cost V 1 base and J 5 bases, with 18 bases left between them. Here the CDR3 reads CSARAQYGGVNNEQFF. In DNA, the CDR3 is TGCAGTGCTAGAGCTCAGTACGGCGGCGTAAACAATGAGCAGTTCTTC.

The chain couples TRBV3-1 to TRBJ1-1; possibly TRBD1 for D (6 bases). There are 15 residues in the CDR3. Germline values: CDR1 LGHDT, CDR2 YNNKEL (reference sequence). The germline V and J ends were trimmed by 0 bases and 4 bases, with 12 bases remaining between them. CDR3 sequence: CASSQDLAGATEAFF. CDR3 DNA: TGTGCCAGCAGCCAAGACCTTGCGGGGGCCACTGAAGCTTTCTTT.

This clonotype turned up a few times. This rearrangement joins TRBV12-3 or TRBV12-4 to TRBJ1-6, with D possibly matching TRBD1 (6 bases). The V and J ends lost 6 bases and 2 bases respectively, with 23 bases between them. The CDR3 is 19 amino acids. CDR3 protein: CASRGPRGLENPYNSPLHF. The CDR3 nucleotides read TGTGCCAGCAGAGGTCCCCGGGGGCTAGAAAACCCCTATAATTCACCCCTCCACTTT.

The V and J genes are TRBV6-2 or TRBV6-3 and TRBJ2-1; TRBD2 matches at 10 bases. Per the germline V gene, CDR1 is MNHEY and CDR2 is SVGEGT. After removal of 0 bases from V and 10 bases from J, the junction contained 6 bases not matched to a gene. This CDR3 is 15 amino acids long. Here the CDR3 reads CASSYSERGGVEQFF. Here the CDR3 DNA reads TGTGCCAGCAGTTACTCGGAGCGGGGGGGGGTGGAGCAGTTCTTC.

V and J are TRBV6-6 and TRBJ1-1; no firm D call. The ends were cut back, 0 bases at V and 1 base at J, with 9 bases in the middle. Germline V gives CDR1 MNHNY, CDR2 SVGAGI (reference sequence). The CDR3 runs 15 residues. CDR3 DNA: TGTGCCAGCAGTTACTCGAGATGGCAGAACACTGAAGCTTTCTTT. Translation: CASSYSRWQNTEAFF.

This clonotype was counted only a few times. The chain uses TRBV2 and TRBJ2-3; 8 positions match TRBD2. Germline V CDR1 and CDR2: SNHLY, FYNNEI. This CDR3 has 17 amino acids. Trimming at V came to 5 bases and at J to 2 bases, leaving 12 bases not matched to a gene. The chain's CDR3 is CASSSPGVAGPTDTQYF. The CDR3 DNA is TGTGCCAGCAGTTCCCCCGGGGTAGCGGGGCCCACAGATACGCAGTATTTT.

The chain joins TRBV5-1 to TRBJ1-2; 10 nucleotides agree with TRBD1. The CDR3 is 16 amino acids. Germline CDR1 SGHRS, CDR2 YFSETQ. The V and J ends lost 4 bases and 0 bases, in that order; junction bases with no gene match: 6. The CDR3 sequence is CASSARDRGSNYGYTF. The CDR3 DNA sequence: TGCGCCAGCAGCGCTCGGGACAGGGGCTCTAACTATGGCTACACCTTC.